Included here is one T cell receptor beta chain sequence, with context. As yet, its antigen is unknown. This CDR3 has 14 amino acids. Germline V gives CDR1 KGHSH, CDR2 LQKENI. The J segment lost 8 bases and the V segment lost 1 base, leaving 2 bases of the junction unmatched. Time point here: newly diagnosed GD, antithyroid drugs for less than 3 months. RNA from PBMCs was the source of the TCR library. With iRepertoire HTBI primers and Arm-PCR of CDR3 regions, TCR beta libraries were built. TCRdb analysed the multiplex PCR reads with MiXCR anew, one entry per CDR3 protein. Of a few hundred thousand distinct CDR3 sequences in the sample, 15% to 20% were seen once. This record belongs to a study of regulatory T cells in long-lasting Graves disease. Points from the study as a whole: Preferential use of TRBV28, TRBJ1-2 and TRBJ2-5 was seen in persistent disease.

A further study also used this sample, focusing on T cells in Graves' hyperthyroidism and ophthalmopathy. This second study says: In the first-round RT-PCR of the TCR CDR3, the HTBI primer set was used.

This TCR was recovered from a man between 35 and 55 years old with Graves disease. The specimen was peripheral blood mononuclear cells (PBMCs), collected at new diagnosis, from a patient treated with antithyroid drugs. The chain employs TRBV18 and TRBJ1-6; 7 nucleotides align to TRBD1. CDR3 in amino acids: CASSPQTGDSPLHF. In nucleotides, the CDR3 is TGTGCCAGCTCACCACAAACAGGGGATTCACCCCTCCACTTT. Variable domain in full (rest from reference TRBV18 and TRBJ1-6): NAGVMQNPRHLVRRRGQEARLRCSPMKGHSHVYWYRQLPEEGLKFMVYLQKENIIDESGMPKERFSAEFPKEGPSILRIQQVVRGDSAAYFCASSPQTGDSPLHFGNGTRLTVT.